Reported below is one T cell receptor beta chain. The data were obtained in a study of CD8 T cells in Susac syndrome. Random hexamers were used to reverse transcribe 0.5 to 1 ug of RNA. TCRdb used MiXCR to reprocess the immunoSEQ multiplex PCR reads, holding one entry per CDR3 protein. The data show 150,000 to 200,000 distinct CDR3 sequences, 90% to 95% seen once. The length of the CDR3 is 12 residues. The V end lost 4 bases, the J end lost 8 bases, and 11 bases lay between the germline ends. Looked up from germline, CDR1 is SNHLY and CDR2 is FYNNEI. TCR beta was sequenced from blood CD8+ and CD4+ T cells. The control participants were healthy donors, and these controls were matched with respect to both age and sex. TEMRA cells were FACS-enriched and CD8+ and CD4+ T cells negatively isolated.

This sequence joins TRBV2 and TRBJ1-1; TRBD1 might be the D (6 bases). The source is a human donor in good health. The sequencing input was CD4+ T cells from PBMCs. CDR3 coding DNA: TGTGCCAGCAGTGGTCAACAGGGAGAAGCTTTCTTT. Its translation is CASSGQQGEAFF. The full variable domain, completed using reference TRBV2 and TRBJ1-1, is EPEVTQTPSHQVTQMGQEVILRCVPISNHLYFYWYRQILGQKVEFLVSFYNNEISEKSEIFDDQFSVERPDGSNFTLKIRSTKLEDSAMYFCASSGQQGEAFFGQGTRLTVV.